The clone carrying this TCR beta chain was seen ten or more times. The antigen is undetermined. This sample was taken from a study of T-cell reconstitution after alpha-beta-depleted transplantation in children. Study-wide findings and caveats: It was newly produced T cells that mostly accounted for T-cell counts and diversity one year after transplant. The origin of high day-60 TCRbeta diversity in some patients lay in surviving recipient T cells and thymic progenitors. Reports say that about two months after transplant, the alpha-beta T cells came out of several hundred graft clones that had expanded.

Trimming took 1 base from V and 1 from J; bases not matched to a gene: 4. The CDR3 runs 15 residues. The germline gives CDR1 SGHRS, CDR2 YFSETQ. Unique molecular identifiers were built into the TCRbeta library. TCRdb independently ran MiXCR on the PCR reads; one entry per CDR3 protein. The sample includes around 270,000 distinct CDR3 sequences, just over 7.5% of them seen just once. The receptor was derived from a female patient aged 2-9 years who had a stem cell transplant for Fanconi anemia, so the T cells may come from the graft donor. The V call is TRBV5-1, the J call TRBJ2-5; 7 bases fit TRBD2. This sample comprised peripheral blood, obtained 360 days after TCRalphabeta/CD19-depleted stem cell transplant. CDR3 coding DNA: TGCGCCAGCAGCTTGTCACCTAGCGGCCAAGAGACCCAGTACTTC. Its protein is CASSLSPSGQETQYF. The full variable domain, rest sourced from reference TRBV5-1 and TRBJ2-5, is KAGVTQTPRYLIKTRGQQVTLSCSPISGHRSVSWYQQTPGQGLQFLFEYFSETQRNKGNFPGRFSGRQFSNSRSEMNVSTLELGDSALYLCASSLSPSGQETQYFGPGTRLLVL.